The rows below give T cell receptor beta chains drawn from one sample of a study of cytomegalovirus exposure and HLA in healthy donors. Profiled with immunoSEQ multiplex PCR; TCRdb holds only in-frame clones, not every one. The table lists about 190,000 clones, 60% to 80% of them singletons. The source material was PBMCs. The receptors originated from a woman aged 25 to 45 in good health and CMV-seropositive. CDR3s include the opening cysteine and the closing phenylalanine or tryptophan. The order of the fields is V gene, clone size, CDR3 length, J gene, D gene, CDR3 DNA, CDR3 protein. The D gene is left open where the match is weak. Clone size is given for some rows only: seen once, a few or many times, or a class if the clone is expanded.

>TRBV7-2|few|15|TRBJ1-1|TRBD1
TGTGCCAGCAGCTTCTCCGGGACAGCTAACACTGAAGCTTTCTTT
CASSFSGTANTEAFF
>TRBV19|NA|15|TRBJ2-1|NA
TGTGCCAGTAGTATAGTTGCGGGGCCCAACAATGAGCAGTTCTTC
CASSIVAGPNNEQFF
>TRBV4-3|NA|16|TRBJ1-4|NA
TGCGCCAGCAGCCAAGAGTATGGCCAGGGGAATGAAAAACTGTTTTTT
CASSQEYGQGNEKLFF
>TRBV11-3|NA|13|TRBJ2-1|NA
TGTGCCAGCAGCTTAGACGAGGACAATGAGCAGTTCTTC
CASSLDEDNEQFF
>TRBV6-1|NA|14|TRBJ2-3|NA
TGTGCCAGCAGTGAAGCACAGGGCAGGTATACGCAGTATTTT
CASSEAQGRYTQYF
>TRBV5-1|few|16|TRBJ2-7|TRBD1
TGCGCCAGCAGCCCCTTTGGACAGGGAACCTCCTACGAGCAGTACTTC
CASSPFGQGTSYEQYF
>TRBV11-1|NA|13|TRBJ2-7|TRBD2
TGTGCCAGCAGCCTACTAGCGGGCTACGAGCAGTACTTC
CASSLLAGYEQYF
>TRBV29-1|NA|15|TRBJ2-1|TRBD2
TGCAGCGTTGGCGGACTAGCGGGAGTAATTAATGAGCAGTTCTTC
CSVGGLAGVINEQFF
>TRBV7-8|NA|13|TRBJ2-7|TRBD2
TGTGCCAGCAGCTGGAGCGGGGAGTACGAGCAGTACTTC
CASSWSGEYEQYF
>TRBV5-4|NA|14|TRBJ1-5|NA
TGTGCCAGCAGCTTGGGGATAGGAGATCAGCCCCAGCATTTT
CASSLGIGDQPQHF
>TRBV20-1|few|11|TRBJ2-7|NA
TGCAGTGCTACCGGGTTATTCGAGCAGTACTTC
CSATGLFEQYF
>TRBV6-4|NA|16|TRBJ2-2|NA
TGTGCCAGCCCCGGAGGGAAGGGGGCGGTGACCGGGGAGCTGTTTTTT
CASPGGKGAVTGELFF
>TRBV5-8|NA|17|TRBJ2-7|TRBD1
TGTGCCAGCAGCTTAACCGTCGGGACAGGTGTTGCCTACGAGCAGTACTTC
CASSLTVGTGVAYEQYF
>TRBV29-1|NA|15|TRBJ2-6|NA
TGCAGCGTGAAGGACAGCCTCTCTGGGGCCAACGTCCTGACTTTC
CSVKDSLSGANVLTF
>TRBV5-1|few|13|TRBJ2-5|TRBD1
TGCGCCAGCAGCTGGACAGGGTCAGAGACCCAGTACTTC
CASSWTGSETQYF
>TRBV9|NA|14|TRBJ2-5|TRBD2
TGTGCCAGCAGCTCTGGGGGAGGGCAAGAGACCCAGTACTTC
CASSSGGGQETQYF
>TRBV6-5|NA|14|TRBJ2-7|NA
TGTGCCAGCAGTTACCTACAGGGTGGGGACGAGCAGTACTTC
CASSYLQGGDEQYF
>TRBV4-3|NA|13|TRBJ2-7|TRBD1
TGCGCCAGCAGCCTAGGGACAGGGACCGAGCAGTACTTC
CASSLGTGTEQYF
>TRBV19|NA|13|TRBJ1-1|NA
TGTGCCAGTAGTATATCCCACACCACTGAAGCTTTCTTT
CASSISHTTEAFF
>TRBV11-2|NA|16|TRBJ2-6|NA
TGTGCCAGCAGCTTAGTCCGGCTAGGCGGGGCCAACGTCCTGACTTTC
CASSLVRLGGANVLTF
>TRBV6-1|NA|15|TRBJ1-2|TRBD1
TGTGCCAGCAGTTTCACCGGGACAGGGGCGAATGGCTACACCTTC
CASSFTGTGANGYTF
>TRBV7-2|NA|15|TRBJ2-3|TRBD1
TGTGCCAGCAGCTTCCGGGGACAGTTCACAGATACGCAGTATTTT
CASSFRGQFTDTQYF
>TRBV18|NA|14|TRBJ1-5|NA
TGTGCCAGCTCACCACGGCCCATTAATCAGCCCCAGCATTTT
CASSPRPINQPQHF
>TRBV9|NA|14|TRBJ2-7|TRBD1
TGTGCCAGCAGCGCCGGACAGGGGCCCTACGAGCAGTACTTC
CASSAGQGPYEQYF
>TRBV9|NA|16|TRBJ2-7|TRBD2
TGTGCCAGCAGCGGGGGAGGACTAGCGGATCTATACGAGCAGTACTTC
CASSGGGLADLYEQYF
>TRBV10-3|few|17|TRBJ2-6|NA
TGTGCCATCAGTGAGCGGGGGTTTGGCTCTGGGGCCAACGTCCTGACTTTC
CAISERGFGSGANVLTF
>TRBV5-1|NA|16|TRBJ1-3|NA
TGCGCCAGCAGCTTGGCTGGGGACTACTCTGGAAACACCATATATTTT
CASSLAGDYSGNTIYF
>TRBV5-1|NA|17|TRBJ2-7|TRBD2
TGCGCCAGCAGCTTGGAAAGGGGCGCGGGAGTCGACTACGAGCAGTACTTC
CASSLERGAGVDYEQYF
>TRBV7-9|NA|15|TRBJ2-1|NA
TGTGCCAGCAGCTCCGGGACTTTCCTTCGGAATGAGCAGTTCTTC
CASSSGTFLRNEQFF
>TRBV28|NA|17|TRBJ1-2|TRBD1
TGTGCCAGCAGTTCTTGGGGAGGACAGGGGGCTAACTATGGCTACACCTTC
CASSSWGGQGANYGYTF
>TRBV7-3|NA|14|TRBJ2-3|NA
TGTGCCAGCAGCATAAGCGGTAGCACAGATACGCAGTATTTT
CASSISGSTDTQYF
>TRBV7-2|NA|13|TRBJ2-7|NA
TGTGCCAGCAGCGGAGCCTCACGGTTCGAGCAGTACTTC
CASSGASRFEQYF
>TRBV9|NA|17|TRBJ1-3|TRBD1
TGTGCCAGCAGCGTCGGGGGACAGGGGGCGAGCGCGGACACCATATATTTT
CASSVGGQGASADTIYF
>TRBV6-5|few|14|TRBJ1-6|TRBD1
TGTGCCAGCAGTTATTTGTCCGACAGGGGTTCCCTCCACTTT
CASSYLSDRGSLHF
>TRBV19|NA|16|TRBJ1-6|TRBD1
TGTGCCAGTAGTTGGACAGGGGGCCGAGGGAATTCACCCCTCCACTTT
CASSWTGGRGNSPLHF
>TRBV7-9|NA|17|TRBJ2-3|TRBD2
TGTGCCAGCAGCCCGAACTCCGGACTAGCGGGTCGCGATACGCAGTATTTT
CASSPNSGLAGRDTQYF
>TRBV4-1|NA|14|TRBJ1-2|TRBD1
TGCGCCAGCAGCCCGGGACAGGGAGGGTATGGCTACACCTTC
CASSPGQGGYGYTF
>TRBV28|NA|11|TRBJ1-1|NA
TGTGCCAGCAGTCGAGGCACTGAAGCTTTCTTT
CASSRGTEAFF
>TRBV28|NA|14|TRBJ1-2|NA
TGTGCCAGCCTGCCGCGACTCTTTTACTATGGCTACACCTTC
CASLPRLFYYGYTF
>TRBV5-1|few|15|TRBJ1-6|NA
TGCGCCAGCAGCTTAAAAGACGGCGGAAATTCACCCCTCCACTTT
CASSLKDGGNSPLHF
>TRBV6-4|once|15|TRBJ2-2|NA
TGTGCCAGCAGTGTGGAGGACGGAAACACCGGGGAGCTGTTTTTT
CASSVEDGNTGELFF
>TRBV7-2|NA|17|TRBJ2-3|TRBD2
TGTGCCAGCAGCCCCGGACTAGCGGGTGCACGCACAGATACGCAGTATTTT
CASSPGLAGARTDTQYF
>TRBV7-2|NA|16|TRBJ2-1|NA
TGTGCCAGCAGCCCTTGGCGGGGCAGGTCGGACAATGAGCAGTTCTTC
CASSPWRGRSDNEQFF
>TRBV28|NA|13|TRBJ1-2|NA
TGTGCCAGCAGTTTAGAACGGTTCTATGGCTACACCTTC
CASSLERFYGYTF
>TRBV5-4|NA|16|TRBJ2-3|TRBD2
TGTGCCAGCAGCTTGGGACTAGCGGTTAGCACAGATACGCAGTATTTT
CASSLGLAVSTDTQYF
>TRBV25-1|NA|11|TRBJ1-2|NA
TGTGCCAGTCAGGGCTACTATGGCTACACCTTC
CASQGYYGYTF